Listed below are T cell receptor beta chains from one sample, sequenced in a study of blood T cell repertoires in COVID-19. The protocol was immunoSEQ multiplex PCR, while the TCRdb copy is restricted to in-frame clones and leaves out a portion. The sample carries about 140,000 clones, approximately 80% recorded once. Specimen: PBMCs or T cells enriched from blood (not recorded which). The receptors come from a man in his 70s who had been exposed to COVID-19. Each CDR3 is given with its conserved first and last residue. D genes are given only for firm matches. Part of the rows lack a size; the others show once, few, many or a class for expanded clones.

v_call	j_call	d_call	clone_size	cdr3_nt	cdr3_aa
TRBV4-3	TRBJ1-1	-	-	TGCGCCAGCAGCCAAGATTCGGGGGGCGCGGCCGAAGCTTTCTTT	CASSQDSGGAAEAFF
TRBV12-5	TRBJ2-4	TRBD1	-	TGTGCTAGTGGTTTGGATATAAGTTCCGGGACAGGAGTGTTATTAGCCAAAAACATTCAGTACTTC	CASGLDISSGTGVLLAKNIQYF
TRBV9	TRBJ2-2	TRBD2	few	TGTGCCAGCCGACTAGCGAATACCGCCGGGGAGCTGTTTTTT	CASRLANTAGELFF
TRBV19	TRBJ2-7	TRBD1	-	TGTGCCAGTAGTAGGGGGACAGGGGGTTCTACCTACGAGCAGTACTTC	CASSRGTGGSTYEQYF
TRBV6-7	TRBJ2-5	TRBD2	-	TGTGCCAGCAGTTACCCCGGCGGGGGGGTTCGGTGGGAGACCCAGTACTTC	CASSYPGGGVRWETQYF
TRBV27	TRBJ2-3	TRBD1	medium-sized	TGTGCCAGCAGTTTGGATCGACAGGGGGCAACAGATACGCAGTATTTT	CASSLDRQGATDTQYF
TRBV5-5	TRBJ1-2	-	-	TGTGCCAGCAGCTCGACCTTGAGGGGGAGCCATGGCTACACCTTC	CASSSTLRGSHGYTF
TRBV11-2	TRBJ2-1	TRBD2	-	TGTGCCAGCAGCTTGGGACTAGCGGGGTGGGATGAGCAGTTCTTC	CASSLGLAGWDEQFF
TRBV23-1	TRBJ2-1	TRBD2	-	TGCGCCAGTCCCTGGACTAGCCATAAGAACAATGAGCAGTTCTTC	CASPWTSHKNNEQFF
TRBV12-3/TRBV12-4	TRBJ1-1	TRBD1	-	TGTGCCAGCAACTGGGGACAGTCCACTGAAGCTTTCTTT	CASNWGQSTEAFF
TRBV5-1	TRBJ2-3	-	-	TGCGCCAGTAGCTCGGACAGCCGCACAGATACGCAGTATTTT	CASSSDSRTDTQYF
TRBV28	TRBJ2-7	TRBD1	-	TGTGCCAGCAGTTCCGCCCGGGGACAGAACCCCCCGATAAAATACGAGCAGTACTTC	CASSSARGQNPPIKYEQYF
TRBV19	TRBJ2-4	-	once	TGTGCCAGTAGTATAAAGGGGCCCTCAAACATTCAGTACTTC	CASSIKGPSNIQYF
TRBV2	TRBJ1-6	TRBD1	-	TGTGCCAGCAGTGCCGGGACAGGGCCTAATTCACCCCTCCACTTT	CASSAGTGPNSPLHF
TRBV25-1	TRBJ1-2	TRBD1	-	TGTGCCAGCAGTGAATCAGGGGGAGGCTATGGCTACACCTTC	CASSESGGGYGYTF
TRBV6-5	TRBJ1-3	-	-	TGTGCCAGCAGTTCATCCTACCGGGGGGCTGGAAACACCATATATTTT	CASSSSYRGAGNTIYF
TRBV7-2	TRBJ2-1	-	-	TGTGCCAGCACCCTAGGCCAAGCTATAAGCAATGAGCAGTTCTTC	CASTLGQAISNEQFF
TRBV24-1	TRBJ2-1	-	-	TGTGCCACCTCCGGGACTCCGGGTTACAATGAGCAGTTCTTC	CATSGTPGYNEQFF
TRBV7-9	TRBJ1-1	TRBD1	few	TGTGCCAGCAGCTTAAGGAGCGTGGCCCAGGGGGCGCGCACTGAAGCTTTCTTT	CASSLRSVAQGARTEAFF
TRBV19	TRBJ1-5	TRBD1	-	TGTGCCAGAACCTCAAGGACAGGGTTGCAGCCCCAGCATTTT	CARTSRTGLQPQHF
TRBV5-1	TRBJ1-6	TRBD1	-	TGCGCCAGCAGCTTGGGGGACAGCAATTCACCCCTCCACTTT	CASSLGDSNSPLHF
TRBV5-1	TRBJ2-2	TRBD2	-	TGCGCCAGCAGCCCACCAAGACTAGCGGGGGGCCGATCGGCCGGGGAGCTGTTTTTT	CASSPPRLAGGRSAGELFF
TRBV19	TRBJ1-3	-	-	TGTGCCAGTAGTATGGGCCATCTAGCGAACACCATATATTTT	CASSMGHLANTIYF